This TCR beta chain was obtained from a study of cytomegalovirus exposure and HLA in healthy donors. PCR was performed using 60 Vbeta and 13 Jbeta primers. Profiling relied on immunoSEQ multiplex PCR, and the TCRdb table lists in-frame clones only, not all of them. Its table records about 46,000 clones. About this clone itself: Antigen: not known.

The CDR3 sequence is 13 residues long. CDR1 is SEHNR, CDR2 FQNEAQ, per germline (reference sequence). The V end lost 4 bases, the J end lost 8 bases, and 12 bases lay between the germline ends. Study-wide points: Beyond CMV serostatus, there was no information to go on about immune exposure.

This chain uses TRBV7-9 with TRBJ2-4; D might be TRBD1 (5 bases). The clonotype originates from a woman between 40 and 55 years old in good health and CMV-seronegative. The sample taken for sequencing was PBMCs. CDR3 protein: CASSWSRAHIQYF. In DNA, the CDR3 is TGTGCCAGCAGCTGGAGCAGGGCTCACATTCAGTACTTC.